Listed below are T cell receptor beta chains from one sample, sequenced in a study of CD8+ T cells in alopecia areata. Profiling relied on immunoSEQ multiplex PCR, and the TCRdb table lists in-frame clones only, not all of them. The table records 200,000 to 250,000 clones, approximately 61% of them present only once. The sequencing used CD4+ T cells sorted from blood, collected at week 0. The receptor source for this set is a human donor with alopecia areata. Both conserved end residues are part of each CDR3. The order of the fields is D gene, V gene, clone size, J gene, CDR3 protein, CDR3 DNA. D genes are given only for firm matches. Rows give clone size only sometimes, using once, few, many, or a class for an expanded clone.

>NA|TRBV30|NA|TRBJ1-4
CAWTTGQTNEKLFF
TGTGCCTGGACCACAGGACAGACTAATGAAAAACTGTTTTTT
>TRBD1|TRBV6-5|NA|TRBJ1-6
CASSRGQGTPLHF
TGTGCCAGCAGTCGCGGACAGGGGACACCCCTCCACTTT
>NA|TRBV5-1|NA|TRBJ1-1
CASSPQGTTEAFF
TGCGCCAGCAGCCCCCAGGGGACCACTGAAGCTTTCTTT
>TRBD1|TRBV29-1|NA|TRBJ1-1
CSVGQGAYTEAFF
TGCAGCGTTGGACAGGGGGCGTACACTGAAGCTTTCTTT
>NA|TRBV5-1|NA|TRBJ2-1
CASSLDSSPNEQFF
TGCGCCAGCAGCTTGGACAGCTCTCCCAATGAGCAGTTCTTC
>NA|TRBV6-6|NA|TRBJ2-7
CASTPRGSYEQYF
TGTGCCAGCACCCCAAGGGGGTCCTACGAGCAGTACTTC
>NA|TRBV4-3|NA|TRBJ1-5
CASSQDLPGPNSNQPQHF
TGCGCCAGCAGCCAAGATTTACCAGGTCCGAATAGCAATCAGCCCCAGCATTTT
>NA|TRBV10-3|few|TRBJ2-5
CASNREGAGETQYF
TGTGCCTCCAATCGCGAAGGGGCGGGGGAGACCCAGTACTTC
>NA|TRBV20-1|NA|TRBJ2-3
CSASRSDTQYF
TGCAGTGCTTCGAGGTCAGATACGCAGTATTTT
>NA|TRBV6-6|NA|TRBJ2-5
CASRHLDPAQETQYF
TGTGCCAGCAGGCACCTCGACCCAGCCCAAGAGACCCAGTACTTC
>NA|TRBV6-1|NA|TRBJ2-7
CASSGTRDPAYEQYF
TGTGCCAGCAGTGGAACCCGGGACCCTGCCTACGAGCAGTACTTC
>TRBD2|TRBV15|NA|TRBJ2-2
CATRLAGANTGELFF
TGTGCCACCCGACTAGCGGGGGCCAACACCGGGGAGCTGTTTTTT
>NA|TRBV6-1|few|TRBJ1-5
CASSEINPSRGRFQPQHF
TGTGCCAGCAGTGAAATCAACCCGAGCAGGGGTCGATTTCAGCCCCAGCATTTT
>NA|TRBV15|once|TRBJ2-7
CATSRGGGGEQYF
TGTGCCACCAGCAGAGGGGGAGGGGGCGAGCAGTACTTC
>TRBD2|TRBV12-5|NA|TRBJ2-3
CASAPDGTSGTNTQYF
TGTGCTAGTGCTCCCGACGGAACTAGCGGGACCAATACGCAGTATTTT
>NA|TRBV29-1|few|TRBJ2-3
CSVLEWGTDTQYF
TGCAGCGTCCTGGAATGGGGCACAGATACGCAGTATTTT
>NA|TRBV9|NA|TRBJ2-7
CASVPAYEQYF
TGTGCCAGCGTCCCAGCCTACGAGCAGTACTTC